These 2 T cell receptor beta chains share one sample of origin, sequenced in a study of Graves' ophthalmopathy and Graves' hyperthyroidism. As the template, RNA transcripts were used to amplify TCR beta CDR3 regions. Amplification began with first-round RT-PCR using HTBI primers, then second-round multiplex PCR was performed. TCRdb redid the calling of the multiplex PCR reads with MiXCR, one entry per CDR3 protein. The table has about 1.1 million distinct CDR3 sequences, less than 45% seen once; the top ten hold approximately 12%. The sample taken for sequencing was peripheral blood or thyroid tissue (not recorded which). These receptor sequences come from an adult man with Graves' hyperthyroidism.

This sequence joins TRBV6-5 and TRBJ1-6; no firm D call. The ends were cut back, 6 bases at V and 6 bases at J, with 18 bases in the middle. Germline V gives CDR1 MNHEY, CDR2 SVGAGI. CDR3 size: 16 residues. CDR3 sequence reads: CASRRLKSLGNSPLHF. The DNA for the CDR3 is TGTGCCAGCAGAAGACTCAAATCCTTGGGTAATTCACCCCTCCACTTT.

The V and J genes are TRBV30 and TRBJ1-2; D unclear. The germline V gene has CDR1 GTSNPN and CDR2 SVGIG (reference sequence). This CDR3 has 13 residues. Trimming left V 3 bases short and J 4 bases short, with 12 bases between. CDR3 region: CAWSLGISYGYTF. The CDR3 DNA sequence: TGTGCCTGGAGCTTAGGGATCTCCTATGGCTACACCTTC. The full variable domain, rest sourced from reference TRBV30 and TRBJ1-2, is SQTIHQWPATLVQPVGSPLSLECTVEGTSNPNLYWYRQAAGRGLQLLFYSVGIGQISSEVPQNLSASRPQDRQFILSSKKLLLSDSGFYLCAWSLGISYGYTFGSGTRLTVV.